This TCR beta chain was identified in a study of T-cell reconstitution after alpha-beta-depleted transplantation in children (dated by TCRdb to the mid-2010s). Some background on the complete study: T-cell immune reconstitution after TCRalphabeta/CD19-depleted allogeneic hematopoietic cell transplantation in children was quantitatively tracked in the study by means of TCR repertoire profiling.

Receptor amplification or capture employed PCR. For sequencing, an Illumina HiSeq 2500 was employed. TCR library preparation used molecular barcoding, with unique molecular identifiers applied to normalize quantification of the TCRbeta repertoire. TCRdb reran the public reads through fastp at Q25 and MiXCR, keeping productive beta chains. Rows with one shared CDR3 protein collapse into an entry with the most common genes and DNA. The sample contains around 380,000 distinct CDR3 sequences, around 9.9% of them found a single time. Roughly 6% of the sample belongs to the ten largest clones. Note on this clonotype: Its antigen is currently not known. The record has no base qualities; no much larger clone is one base away.

Deletion took 4 bases off V and 0 bases off J, with a span of 11 bases between the germline ends. The CDR3, from cysteine to phenylalanine, totals 16 residues. CDR3 DNA is the only sequence kept; it has 48 bases, read in frame from the first base. Looking up the germline V gene yields CDR1 SGHRS and CDR2 YFSETQ. The TCR sequence derives from a human donor who donated a stem cell graft to a child with acute myeloid leukemia. The sequences come from PBMCs from the stem cell graft donor, collected from the stem cell graft. The sequence links TRBV5-1 to TRBJ2-6; the D gene is perhaps TRBD2, from 6 matching bases. The bases are TGCGCCAGCAGCGGCGGGATACCCTCTGGGGCCAACGTCCTGACTTTC. Translation gives CASSGGIPSGANVLTF.